Presented here are 20 T cell receptor beta chains from one specimen sequenced in a study of cytotoxic CD8 clonotypes in ibrutinib-treated CLL. Only in-frame clones appear in the TCRdb table, and some are missing; sequencing was by immunoSEQ multiplex PCR. The table shows 110,000 to 150,000 clones, with more than 85% occurring only once. This specimen was PBMCs, taken after 12 months of ibrutinib treatment. These receptors came from a human donor with chronic lymphocytic leukemia.

The rearrangement joins TRBV7-8 to TRBJ2-2; D perhaps matches TRBD2 (6 bases). Germline V lookup: CDR1 SGHVS, CDR2 FQNEAQ. The length of the CDR3 is 13 residues. V was pared by 9 bases and J by 2 bases, with 10 bases between. Here the CDR3 DNA reads TGTGCCAGTCGAGCGGGCAACACCGGGGAGCTGTTTTTT. It specifies CASRAGNTGELFF.

The chain is built from TRBV7-9 and TRBJ1-3; D unclear. Germline V gene data show CDR1 as SEHNR and CDR2 as FQNEAQ (reference sequence). CDR3 size: 13 residues. V lost 3 bases and J lost 4, with 7 bases in between. In nucleotides, the CDR3 is TGTGCCAGCAGCTTGAGTATGGGAAACACCATATATTTT. It encodes CASSLSMGNTIYF.

The genes are TRBV18 and TRBJ2-7; 10 nucleotides align to TRBD1. This CDR3 has 15 amino acids. V was clipped by 3 bases and J by 7 bases; unmatched bases: 9. CDR1 and CDR2 from the germline V gene are KGHSH and LQKENI. CDR3 bases: TGTGCCAGCTCACCCGGGACAGGGGCCCTAGAGGAGCAGTACTTC. Its protein is CASSPGTGALEEQYF.

The chain is built from TRBV9 and TRBJ2-5; D is ambiguous. Germline CDR1 and CDR2: SGDLS and YYNGEE. CDR3 length equals 12 residues. Trimming shortened V by 0 bases and J by 5 bases, and 5 bases separated the two germline ends. Here the CDR3 reads CASSVAGETQYF. The DNA of the CDR3 is TGTGCCAGCAGCGTAGCGGGTGAGACCCAGTACTTC.

The chain joins TRBV5-5 to TRBJ2-7, with D possibly TRBD2 on 5 matching bases. Trimming shortened V by 6 bases and J by 4 bases, and 14 bases separated the two germline ends. The CDR3 loop spans 13 amino acids. Germline V gives CDR1 SGHKS, CDR2 YYEKEE (reference sequence). The DNA of the CDR3 is TGTGCCAGCATAGATACGGGGATATACGAGCAGTACTTC. This gives the protein CASIDTGIYEQYF.

The gene calls are TRBV6-5 and TRBJ2-7; D is perhaps TRBD2 (5 bases). Germline CDR1 and CDR2: MNHEY and SVGAGI. The CDR3 runs to 15 residues. V lost 0 bases and J 2 bases, leaving 11 bases between the germline ends. The CDR3 protein is CASSYSASLPYEQYF. CDR3 coding DNA: TGTGCCAGCAGTTACTCGGCTAGCTTGCCCTACGAGCAGTACTTC.

V and J are TRBV9 and TRBJ2-1; 8 nucleotides align to TRBD2. The CDR3 is 18 residues long. The ends lost 0 bases at V and 4 bases at J; junction bases unmatched: 12. Germline V gene data show CDR1 as SGDLS and CDR2 as YYNGEE. The CDR3 loop reads CASSVAIQRGSQYNEQFF. As DNA, the CDR3 is TGTGCCAGCAGCGTAGCCATCCAGCGGGGGAGCCAATACAATGAGCAGTTCTTC. Variable domain in full (rest from reference TRBV9 and TRBJ2-1): DSGVTQTPKHLITATGQRVTLRCSPRSGDLSVYWYQQSLDQGLQFLIQYYNGEERAKGNILERFSAQQFPDLHSELNLSSLELGDSALYFCASSVAIQRGSQYNEQFFGPGTRLTVL.

This chain links TRBV7-3 with TRBJ2-1, with a possible D match to TRBD2 (5 bases). Germline V gene lookup returns CDR1 SGHTA and CDR2 FQGTGA. The CDR3 sequence is 16 residues long. The ends were cut back, 1 base at V and 8 bases at J, with 18 bases in the middle. The CDR3 DNA is TGTGCCAGCAGCTTAAACGGTCCTAGCCCGATCGATGAGCAGTTCTTC. Translated, it gives CASSLNGPSPIDEQFF. Complete variable domain (other parts from reference TRBV7-3 and TRBJ2-1): GAGVSQTPSNKVTEKGKYVELRCDPISGHTALYWYRQSLGQGPEFLIYFQGTGAADDSGLPNDRFFAVRPEGSVSTLKIQRTERGDSAVYLCASSLNGPSPIDEQFFGPGTRLTVL.

The genes are TRBV10-2 and TRBJ2-2; 9 bases map to TRBD2. This CDR3 has 13 amino acids. The ends lost 9 bases at V and 6 bases at J; junction bases unmatched: 5. Per germline, CDR1 WSHSY and CDR2 SAAADI. The CDR3 DNA reads TGCGCCAGTGGTAGCGGGAGTGCCGGGGAGCTGTTTTTT. The encoded protein is CASGSGSAGELFF.

This chain connects TRBV6-1 to TRBJ1-1; D is unclear. This CDR3 comprises 12 residues. Trimming removed 6 bases from V and 3 bases from J, with 8 bases in between. CDR1 and CDR2 (germline): MNHNS, SASEGT. The CDR3 protein is CASRHSDTEAFF. The CDR3 nucleotides read TGTGCCAGCAGACATTCGGACACTGAAGCTTTCTTT.

V gene TRBV28 combines with J gene TRBJ1-3; D is possibly TRBD1 (5 bases). The germline gives CDR1 MDHEN, CDR2 SYDVKM. CDR3 length: 11 residues. CDR3 bases: TGTGCAGGCGGGGACGCAAACACCATATATTTT. This gives the protein CAGGDANTIYF.

V usage is TRBV4-1 and J usage is TRBJ2-3, with D possibly matching TRBD2 (6 bases). V was trimmed by 0 bases and J by 5 bases, leaving 12 bases between them. The germline V gene encodes CDR1 MGHRA and CDR2 YSYEKL. The CDR3 consists of 15 residues. The CDR3 nucleotides read TGCGCCAGCAGCCAAGAGCACGGGAGAGAAGATACGCAGTATTTT. Amino acid sequence: CASSQEHGREDTQYF.

This chain links TRBV6-5 with TRBJ1-1; D is unclear. V was pared by 5 bases and J by 3 bases, with 16 bases between. Germline CDR1 and CDR2: MNHEY and SVGAGI. This CDR3 has 15 amino acids. The CDR3, as DNA: TGTGCCAGCAGTCTAGACACCTATGGAGACACTGAAGCTTTCTTT. It yields the protein CASSLDTYGDTEAFF.

This sequence joins TRBV7-8 and TRBJ1-4; 7 bases line up with TRBD1. In germline, CDR1 is SGHVS, CDR2 FQNEAQ. Losses at the gene ends were 7 bases for V and 5 bases for J; bases not matched to a gene: 10. The CDR3 is 15 amino acids. As DNA, the CDR3 is TGTGCCAGCACCAGACAGGGCTTCAACAATGAAAAACTGTTTTTT. This codes for CASTRQGFNNEKLFF.

The rearrangement joins TRBV5-6 to TRBJ2-2; D perhaps matches TRBD1 (5 bases). V gave up 1 base and J gave up 4 bases, with 8 bases separating them. CDR1 and CDR2 (germline): SGHDT, YYEEEE. This CDR3 is 14 amino acids long. DNA for the CDR3: TGTGCCAGCAGCTTGTCAGGGTTCACCGGGGAGCTGTTTTTT. This translates into CASSLSGFTGELFF.

The V call is TRBV9, the J call TRBJ2-5; 10 bases are a match to TRBD2. The CDR3 spans 16 residues. CDR1 and CDR2 from the germline V gene are SGDLS and YYNGEE. J gave up 2 bases and V 0 bases, and 4 bases lay outside the gene matches. The CDR3 sequence is CASSVVAGGPQETQYF. The CDR3 DNA reads as TGTGCCAGCAGCGTAGTAGCGGGAGGACCACAAGAGACCCAGTACTTC.

This chain joins TRBV28 and TRBJ2-3, with 9 bases matching TRBD1. The CDR3 extends over 15 amino acids. Germline CDR1 and CDR2: MDHEN and SYDVKM. With 4 bases clipped from V and 5 bases from J, the junction kept 7 bases outside the gene matches. The chain's CDR3 is CASSSPGQGKDTQYF. The CDR3 coding sequence is TGTGCCAGCAGTTCTCCGGGACAGGGCAAAGATACGCAGTATTTT. Full variable domain (missing parts from reference TRBV28 and TRBJ2-3): DVKVTQSSRYLVKRTGEKVFLECVQDMDHENMFWYRQDPGLGLRLIYFSYDVKMKEKGDIPEGYSVSREKKERFSLILESASTNQTSMYLCASSSPGQGKDTQYFGPGTRLTVL.

Of note for this clone: Other DNA sequences in the same sample also yield this CDR3. The V and J genes are TRBV27 and TRBJ2-7; a possible D gene is TRBD2 (6 bases). Germline CDR1 MNHEY, CDR2 SMNVEV (reference sequence). Trimming left V 3 bases short and J 2 bases short, with 11 bases between. This CDR3 is built from 14 residues. The CDR3 protein is CASSLRGGTYEQYF. CDR3 in DNA: TGTGCCAGCAGTTTGCGAGGCGGGACCTACGAGCAGTACTTC.

The chain links TRBV28 to TRBJ2-2; D remains unclear. This CDR3 comprises 12 residues. The germline V and J ends were trimmed by 8 bases and 6 bases, with 10 bases remaining between them. The germline V gene encodes CDR1 MDHEN and CDR2 SYDVKM. The CDR3, as DNA: TGTGCCAGCGCTCCCGGATCCGGGGAGCTGTTTTTT. Translation: CASAPGSGELFF.

This rearrangement joins TRBV6-5 to TRBJ2-2, with TRBD2 as a possible D gene (5 bases). The ends were cut back, 2 bases at V and 1 base at J, with 8 bases in the middle. CDR3 size: 15 residues. Germline CDR1 and CDR2: MNHEY and SVGAGI. The CDR3 region has the DNA TGTGCCAGCAGTTACGAGGGAGTGAACACCGGGGAGCTGTTTTTT. It codes for CASSYEGVNTGELFF.